The 25 T cell receptor beta chains below come from one sample, sequenced in a study of response to subunit inactivated influenza vaccine. TCRdb re-called the RT-PCR reads through MiXCR, storing one row per CDR3 protein. The sample has 600,000 to 850,000 distinct CDR3 sequences; 14% are singletons. This specimen was PBMCs from blood, taken around 15 days before vaccination. These receptors were obtained from a man aged 45 to 65 who received an inactivated influenza vaccine.

The CDR3 DNA reads as TGCGCCAGCAGCAGTAGCAGCGGCCGGGAGACCCAGTACTTC. Translated: CASSSSSGRETQYF. The chain uses TRBV5-1 and TRBJ2-5; tentatively, D is TRBD2 (5 bases). Looked up from germline, CDR1 is SGHRS and CDR2 is YFSETQ. The V end was cut by 4 bases, the J end by 5 bases, with 15 bases between. This CDR3 comprises 14 residues. Looking up the rest from reference TRBV5-1 and TRBJ2-5 gives the full variable domain: KAGVTQTPRYLIKTRGQQVTLSCSPISGHRSVSWYQQTPGQGLQFLFEYFSETQRNKGNFPGRFSGRQFSNSRSEMNVSTLELGDSALYLCASSSSSGRETQYFGPGTRLLVL.

This clonotype was observed a handful of times. The chain joins TRBV20-1 to TRBJ2-3; TRBD2 matches 8 bases. With 6 bases clipped from V and 2 bases from J, the junction kept 1 base outside the gene matches. From germline, CDR1 is DFQATT and CDR2 SNEGSKA (reference sequence). The CDR3 runs to 12 residues. CDR3: CSAGGDTDTQYF. CDR3 sequence (DNA): TGCAGTGCCGGGGGGGACACAGATACGCAGTATTTT.

CDR3 region: CASSSASGGAGEQYF. The DNA of the CDR3 is TGCGCCAGCAGCTCCGCTAGCGGGGGCGCTGGGGAGCAGTACTTC. The gene calls are TRBV5-1 and TRBJ2-7; TRBD2 matches at 10 bases. J was trimmed by 7 bases and V by 3 bases; bases with no gene match: 10. The CDR3 is 15 residues long. Germline V gene sequence: CDR1 SGHRS, CDR2 YFSETQ.

CDR3 region: CASREPGTSGDTDTQYF. CDR3 nucleotides: TGTGCCAGCAGAGAACCCGGGACTAGCGGGGACACAGATACGCAGTATTTT. The gene calls are TRBV3-1 and TRBJ2-3; 13 positions match TRBD2. Germline lookup yields CDR1 LGHDT and CDR2 YNNKEL (reference sequence). This CDR3 comprises 17 residues. Unmatched junction bases numbered 8, after V lost 6 bases and J lost 2 bases.

This clonotype was counted only a few times. The V and J genes are TRBV2 and TRBJ2-1; a possible D gene is TRBD2 (6 bases). Germline assignment: CDR1 SNHLY and CDR2 FYNNEI. V lost 6 bases and J lost 6, with 18 bases in between. CDR3 size: 15 residues. CDR3: CASRGTGGGSNEQFF. The CDR3 DNA reads as TGTGCCAGCAGGGGTACCGGGGGTGGGAGCAATGAGCAGTTCTTC.

This clonotype was detected only a few times. The chain uses TRBV6-1 and TRBJ2-1, with a possible D match to TRBD1 (6 bases). Germline V gene lookup returns CDR1 MNHNS and CDR2 SASEGT. CDR3 length equals 15 residues. Trimming cost V 5 bases and J 5 bases, with 16 bases left between them. This chain's CDR3 is CASSPRGAPHNEQFF. The DNA of the CDR3 is TGTGCCAGCAGTCCCAGGGGAGCCCCCCACAATGAGCAGTTCTTC.

This chain connects TRBV7-9 to TRBJ1-3, with unresolved D. Looked up from germline, CDR1 is SEHNR and CDR2 is FQNEAQ (reference sequence). The V end lost 3 bases, the J end lost 5 bases, and 8 bases lay between the germline ends. This CDR3 region has 13 residues. DNA for the CDR3: TGTGCCAGCAGCTTTCGGTCCCGAAACACCATATATTTT. It specifies CASSFRSRNTIYF.

This clonotype was seen many times. The chain is built from TRBV5-1 and TRBJ2-4, with TRBD1 as a possible D gene (6 bases). The CDR3 runs 14 residues. Germline CDR1 is SGHRS and CDR2 is YFSETQ. Deletions cut 4 bases from V and 9 bases from J, with 17 bases between. The CDR3 bases are TGCGCCAGCAGCCCGATGGGCAGGGGCGGCATTCAGTACTTC. It specifies CASSPMGRGGIQYF.

The rearrangement uses TRBV28 and TRBJ2-3; D unresolved. The germline V gene has CDR1 MDHEN and CDR2 SYDVKM. CDR3 length: 13 residues. Trimming removed 8 bases at V and 2 bases at J, with 11 bases between. DNA of the CDR3: TGTGCCAGCGGGGTAGAAGTCACAGATACGCAGTATTTT. Translated: CASGVEVTDTQYF.

The chain recombines TRBV4-3 with TRBJ2-7; tentative D call: TRBD1 (6 bases). The CDR3 runs 16 residues. CDR1 is LGHNA, CDR2 YSLEER, per germline. The V gene lost 0 bases and the J gene lost 0 bases, with 12 bases spanning the gap. The DNA of the CDR3 is TGCGCCAGCAGCCAAGAGTGGGGGACACGCTCCTACGAGCAGTACTTC. It translates to CASSQEWGTRSYEQYF.

This clonotype was seen a few times. At one end, the junction sequence differs from germline, possibly due to a read error. The rearrangement links TRBV20-1 to TRBJ2-1; no definite D call. This CDR3 comprises 15 residues. Germline CDR1 and CDR2: DFQATT and SNEGSKA (reference sequence). CDR3 nucleotide sequence: TGCAGTGCTAGAGATGACCGGGCCTCCTACAATGAGCTGTTCTTC. Translating it yields CSARDDRASYNELFF.

The rearrangement links TRBV20-1 to TRBJ2-3; D is ambiguous. In germline, CDR1 is DFQATT, CDR2 SNEGSKA (reference sequence). This CDR3 has 13 amino acids. This CDR3 is CTARPTAPDTQYF. CDR3 sequence (DNA): TGCACCGCTCGGCCAACTGCTCCAGATACGCAGTATTTT.

This clonotype was detected only a few times. This chain uses TRBV6-2 or TRBV6-3 with TRBJ2-4; possible D gene TRBD2, 5 bases. The V end lost 6 bases, the J end lost 10 bases, and 16 bases lay between the germline ends. The CDR3 length is 13 residues. Germline V gene lookup returns CDR1 MNHEY and CDR2 SVGEGT. CDR3 sequence reads: CASRSVRPGIQYF. The DNA for the CDR3 is TGTGCCAGCAGATCAGTACGACCGGGAATTCAGTACTTC.

The rearrangement links TRBV7-9 to TRBJ2-5, with a weak D call TRBD2 (6 bases). Germline CDR1 and CDR2: SEHNR and FQNEAQ (reference sequence). This CDR3 has 15 residues. Trimming cost V 5 bases and J 1 base, with 14 bases left between them. The CDR3 protein is CASSPPGRTQETQYF. CDR3 nucleotides: TGTGCCAGCAGCCCCCCTGGGAGGACCCAAGAGACCCAGTACTTC. Complete variable domain (other parts from reference TRBV7-9 and TRBJ2-5): DTGVSQNPRHKITKRGQNVTFRCDPISEHNRLYWYRQTLGQGPEFLTYFQNEAQLEKSRLLSDRFSAERPKGSFSTLEIQRTEQGDSAMYLCASSPPGRTQETQYFGPGTRLLVL.

This chain links TRBV3-1 with TRBJ1-6; no firm D call. V was cut by 4 bases and J by 17 bases, with 18 bases left in between. This CDR3 contains 13 residues. Germline CDR1 LGHDT, CDR2 YNNKEL (reference sequence). Here the CDR3 DNA reads TGTGCCAGCAGCCCAAGTACGGGTCGAAGGTTCCACTTT. It specifies CASSPSTGRRFHF.

The chain carries TRBV28 and TRBJ2-6; D remains ambiguous. Germline CDR1 and CDR2: MDHEN and SYDVKM. Trimming removed 4 bases from V and 0 bases from J, with 13 bases in between. The CDR3 has 17 residues. The CDR3 region has the DNA TGTGCCAGCAGTTCCCTAGGGCGGATCTCTGGGGCCAACGTCCTGACTTTC. Protein sequence: CASSSLGRISGANVLTF.

The table lists this clonotype with many counts. This rearrangement joins TRBV11-2 to TRBJ2-5; D is uncertain. The V and J ends lost 5 bases and 1 base respectively, with 11 bases between them. The germline V gene has CDR1 SGHAT and CDR2 FQNNGV. This CDR3 spans 14 amino acids. The CDR3 reads CASSPQWTQETQYF. The CDR3, as DNA: TGTGCCAGCAGCCCTCAATGGACCCAAGAGACCCAGTACTTC.

This clonotype came up a few times. V is TRBV24-1 and J is TRBJ2-3; tentative D call: TRBD1 (6 bases). CDR1 is KGHDR and CDR2 is SFDVKD in the germline V gene. The CDR3 extends over 14 amino acids. Trimming removed 3 bases from V and 4 bases from J, with 10 bases in between. The CDR3 nucleotides read TGTGCCACCAGTGATCCCAGGGGTGCAGATACGCAGTATTTT. Translated: CATSDPRGADTQYF.

This clonotype showed up just a few times. This chain uses TRBV24-1 with TRBJ2-3; TRBD1 might be the D (6 bases). In germline, CDR1 is KGHDR, CDR2 SFDVKD. This CDR3 comprises 15 residues. Deletions cut 7 bases from V and 1 base from J, with 14 bases between. The CDR3 region is CATSDGQIGTDTQYF. CDR3 DNA sequence: TGTGCCACCAGCGATGGACAGATCGGCACAGATACGCAGTATTTT.

The V call is TRBV7-9, the J call TRBJ2-3, with D perhaps TRBD2 (7 bases). This CDR3 region has 14 residues. V was clipped by 2 bases and J by 6 bases, with 12 bases between them. Germline CDR1 reads SEHNR; CDR2 reads FQNEAQ (reference sequence). The CDR3 coding sequence is TGTGCCAGCAGCTTACGGGGGGCAGCGGATACGCAGTATTTT. It yields the protein CASSLRGAADTQYF. Full variable domain (remainder filled in from reference TRBV7-9 and TRBJ2-3): DTGVSQNPRHKITKRGQNVTFRCDPISEHNRLYWYRQTLGQGPEFLTYFQNEAQLEKSRLLSDRFSAERPKGSFSTLEIQRTEQGDSAMYLCASSLRGAADTQYFGPGTRLTVL.

This clonotype was counted only a few times. The chain joins TRBV20-1 to TRBJ2-5; 9 nucleotides match TRBD2. The germline V gene encodes CDR1 DFQATT and CDR2 SNEGSKA (reference sequence). J was trimmed by 2 bases and V by 6 bases; bases with no gene match: 7. The length of the CDR3 is 14 residues. In DNA, the CDR3 is TGCAGTGCCCCTCTAGCGGGACCACAAGAGACCCAGTACTTC. Its translation: CSAPLAGPQETQYF.

The chain is built from TRBV2 and TRBJ1-5; a possible D gene is TRBD1 (6 bases). V was clipped by 6 bases and J by 7 bases, with 13 bases between them. The V gene's germline CDR1 is SNHLY and CDR2 FYNNEI. The CDR3 has 13 residues. The chain's CDR3 is CASRRGGRQPQHF. The CDR3 DNA reads TGTGCCAGCAGACGAGGGGGAAGGCAGCCCCAGCATTTT. The whole variable domain, filled in from reference TRBV2 and TRBJ1-5, reads EPEVTQTPSHQVTQMGQEVILRCVPISNHLYFYWYRQILGQKVEFLVSFYNNEISEKSEIFDDQFSVERPDGSNFTLKIRSTKLEDSAMYFCASRRGGRQPQHFGDGTRLSIL.

The J gene is TRBJ2-1, the V gene TRBV5-8, with D possibly TRBD2 on 5 matching bases. V was trimmed by 4 bases and J by 5 bases, leaving 16 bases between them. Looked up from germline, CDR1 is SGHTS and CDR2 is YDEGEE. The CDR3 spans 15 residues. The CDR3 sequence: CASSIGLWADNEQFF. The CDR3 nucleotides read TGTGCCAGCAGCATAGGACTCTGGGCGGACAATGAGCAGTTCTTC.

The chain uses TRBV2 and TRBJ1-1, with a weak D call TRBD1 (6 bases). Germline values: CDR1 SNHLY, CDR2 FYNNEI. The V and J ends lost 8 bases and 2 bases respectively, with 12 bases between them. This CDR3 comprises 13 residues. The CDR3 loop is CASQGQPNTEAFF. As DNA, the CDR3 is TGTGCCAGCCAAGGACAGCCTAACACTGAAGCTTTCTTT.

This clonotype was seen repeatedly, ten times or more. This chain connects TRBV29-1 to TRBJ2-2, with 9 bases matching TRBD2. The ends lost 7 bases at V and 3 bases at J; junction bases unmatched: 9. The CDR3 has 15 amino acids. Germline V CDR1 and CDR2: SQVTM, ANQGSEA. The CDR3 DNA reads TGCAGCGCTAGAGGGCTAGCGGGACACACCGGGGAGCTGTTTTTT. Translated, it gives CSARGLAGHTGELFF.